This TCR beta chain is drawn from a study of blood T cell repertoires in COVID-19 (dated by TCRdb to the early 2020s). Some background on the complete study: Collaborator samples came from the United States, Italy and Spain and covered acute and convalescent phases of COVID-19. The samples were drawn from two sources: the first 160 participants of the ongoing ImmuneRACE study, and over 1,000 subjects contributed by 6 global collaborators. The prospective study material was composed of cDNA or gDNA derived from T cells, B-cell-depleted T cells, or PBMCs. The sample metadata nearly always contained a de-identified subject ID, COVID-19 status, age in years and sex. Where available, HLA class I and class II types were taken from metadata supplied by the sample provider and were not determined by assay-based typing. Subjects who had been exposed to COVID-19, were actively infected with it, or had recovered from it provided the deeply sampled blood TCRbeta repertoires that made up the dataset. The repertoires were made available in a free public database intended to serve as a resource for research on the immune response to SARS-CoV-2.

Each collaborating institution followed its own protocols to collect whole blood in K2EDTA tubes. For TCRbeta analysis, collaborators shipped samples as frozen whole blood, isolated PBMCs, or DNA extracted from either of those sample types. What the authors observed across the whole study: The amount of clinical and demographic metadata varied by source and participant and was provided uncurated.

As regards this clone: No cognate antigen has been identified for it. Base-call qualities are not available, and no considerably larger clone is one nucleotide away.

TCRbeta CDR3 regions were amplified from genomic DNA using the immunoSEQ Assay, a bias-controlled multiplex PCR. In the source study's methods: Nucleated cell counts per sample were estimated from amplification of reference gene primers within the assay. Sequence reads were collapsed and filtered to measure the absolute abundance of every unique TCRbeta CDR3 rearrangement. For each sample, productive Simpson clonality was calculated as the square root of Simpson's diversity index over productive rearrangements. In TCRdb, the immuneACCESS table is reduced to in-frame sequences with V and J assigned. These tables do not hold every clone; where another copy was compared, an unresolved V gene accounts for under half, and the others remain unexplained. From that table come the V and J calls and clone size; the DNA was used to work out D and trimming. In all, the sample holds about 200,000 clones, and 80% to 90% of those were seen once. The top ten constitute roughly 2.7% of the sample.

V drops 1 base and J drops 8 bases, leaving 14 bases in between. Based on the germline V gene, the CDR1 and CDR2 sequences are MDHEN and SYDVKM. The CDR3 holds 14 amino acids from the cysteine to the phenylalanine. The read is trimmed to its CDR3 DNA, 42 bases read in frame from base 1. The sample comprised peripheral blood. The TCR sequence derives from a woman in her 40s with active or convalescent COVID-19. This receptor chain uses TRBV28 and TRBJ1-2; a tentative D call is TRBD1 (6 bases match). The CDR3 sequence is CASSLFQGRRGYTF. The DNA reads TGTGCCAGCAGTTTATTTCAGGGGCGACGGGGCTACACCTTC.